Below, 16 T cell receptor beta chains from the same sample are listed, as sequenced in a study of T-cell reconstitution after alpha-beta-depleted transplantation in children. The authors prepared the TCRbeta library with unique molecular identifiers. Using its own MiXCR run on the PCR reads, TCRdb lists one record per CDR3 protein. In the table there are almost 400,000 distinct CDR3 sequences, roughly 20% of which are singletons. The sample was PBMCs from the stem cell graft donor, taken from the stem cell graft. The receptor set was obtained from a human donor who donated a stem cell graft to a child with acute myeloid leukemia.

This clonotype was seen ten or more times. The J gene is TRBJ1-2, the V gene TRBV6-1; D is uncertain. V was trimmed by 0 bases and J by 4 bases, leaving 15 bases between them. Germline CDR1 reads MNHNS; CDR2 reads SASEGT. The CDR3 runs 16 residues. The CDR3 DNA reads TGTGCCAGCAGTGAAGCGACGGGGAATTCTGGCTATGGCTACACCTTC. This translates into CASSEATGNSGYGYTF.

V is TRBV29-1 and J is TRBJ1-5, with D possibly TRBD1 on 6 matching bases. With 4 bases removed from V and 1 base from J, the gap between germline ends came to 8 bases. CDR1 is SQVTM and CDR2 is ANQGSEA in the germline V gene. The CDR3 contains 13 residues. CDR3 nucleotide sequence: TGCAGCGTTGTAGGGGGGAGCAATCAGCCCCAGCATTTT. Amino acid sequence: CSVVGGSNQPQHF.

This clonotype was found many times. This chain joins TRBV29-1 and TRBJ2-5; D not certain. Germline values: CDR1 SQVTM, CDR2 ANQGSEA. V was pared by 3 bases and J by 1 base, with 12 bases between. The CDR3 contains 14 residues. Here the CDR3 DNA reads TGCAGCGTTGAGGTACAACGGACCCAAGAGACCCAGTACTTC. It codes for CSVEVQRTQETQYF.

The table lists this clonotype with a few counts. This sequence joins TRBV28 and TRBJ2-7, with TRBD2 matching over 15 bases. Germline-derived CDR1 and CDR2 are MDHEN and SYDVKM. CDR3 length equals 15 residues. With 6 bases clipped from V and 2 bases from J, the junction kept 2 bases outside the gene matches. CDR3 in amino acids: CASRGTSGRPYEQYF. CDR3 bases: TGTGCCAGCAGAGGGACTAGCGGGAGGCCCTACGAGCAGTACTTC.

This clonotype was picked up a small number of times. The J gene is TRBJ2-2, the V gene TRBV6-4; no reliable D call. Germline V gives CDR1 MRHNA, CDR2 SNTAGT. V was clipped by 3 bases and J by 6 bases, with 8 bases between them. The CDR3 covers 13 residues. CDR3 loop: CASSEVLAGELFF. CDR3 coding DNA: TGTGCCAGCAGTGAGGTGTTGGCCGGGGAGCTGTTTTTT.

This clonotype came up a few times. The chain joins TRBV28 to TRBJ2-5; 8 bases match TRBD1. Germline V gene data show CDR1 as MDHEN and CDR2 as SYDVKM. The CDR3 runs to 13 residues. Trimming removed 7 bases from V and 9 bases from J; junction bases left unmatched: 10. CDR3 residues: CASISDRGRAQYF. CDR3 nucleotide sequence: TGTGCCAGCATTTCAGACAGGGGCCGGGCCCAGTACTTC.

This chain links TRBV2 with TRBJ2-1, with D perhaps given as TRBD1 or TRBD2 (6 bases each). This CDR3 region has 13 residues. CDR1 and CDR2 (germline): SNHLY, FYNNEI. The V end was cut by 10 bases, the J end by 5 bases, with 15 bases between. The CDR3 nucleotides are TGTGCCACCGGGGGCGGACTAAACAATGAGCAGTTCTTC. Its translation is CATGGGLNNEQFF.

The sample holds a few counts of this clonotype. The chain has TRBV10-3 and TRBJ1-5; the D is unclear. There are 13 residues in the CDR3. V was clipped by 5 bases and J by 5 bases, with 10 bases between them. CDR1 ENHRY and CDR2 SYGVKD come from the germline V gene. In nucleotides, the CDR3 is TGTGCCATCAGTCGTGACGGGGATCAGCCCCAGCATTTT. As protein: CAISRDGDQPQHF.

There are many counts of this clonotype. The J gene is TRBJ2-7, the V gene TRBV5-6; 10 bases map to TRBD1. The V segment lost 9 bases and the J segment 4 bases; nucleotides outside the gene matches: 4. The CDR3 extends over 12 amino acids. Looked up from germline, CDR1 is SGHDT and CDR2 is YYEEEE. For the CDR3, the DNA is TGTGCCACCGGGGGACAGGGGTACGAGCAGTACTTC. It codes for CATGGQGYEQYF.

This clonotype was counted ten times or more. DNA for the CDR3: TGTGCCACCTCGACAGGGGAGAACTATGGCTACACCTTC. Amino acids: CATSTGENYGYTF. The V gene is TRBV10-3, the J gene TRBJ1-2; 8 bases fit TRBD1. Germline CDR1 ENHRY, CDR2 SYGVKD. The CDR3 loop spans 13 amino acids. Unmatched junction bases numbered 6, after V lost 10 bases and J lost 2 bases.

The rearrangement uses TRBV7-2 and TRBJ2-3, with 7 bases fitting TRBD2. Germline loops: CDR1 SGHTA, CDR2 FQGNSA. V lost 1 base and J lost 1; bases outside the gene matches: 5. The CDR3 is 16 amino acids. The CDR3 region is CASSLVSGTGTDTQYF. The CDR3 coding sequence is TGTGCCAGCAGCTTAGTCAGCGGGACTGGCACAGATACGCAGTATTTT.

This rearrangement joins TRBV11-2 to TRBJ1-1; D remains ambiguous. Germline V gives CDR1 SGHAT, CDR2 FQNNGV. This CDR3 comprises 12 residues. V was shortened by 4 bases and J by 10 bases, with 13 bases between the two germline ends. This CDR3 is CASSSGGRRAFF. CDR3 bases: TGTGCCAGCAGCTCTGGCGGACGGCGAGCTTTCTTT. Filled out from reference TRBV11-2 and TRBJ1-1, the complete variable domain reads EAGVAQSPRYKIIEKRQSVAFWCNPISGHATLYWYQQILGQGPKLLIQFQNNGVVDDSQLPKDRFSAERLKGVDSTLKIQPAKLEDSAVYLCASSSGGRRAFFGQGTRLTVV.

This clonotype was seen repeatedly, ten times or more. This chain links TRBV4-2 with TRBJ2-5, with no clear D. CDR3 length: 15 residues. The germline CDR1 and CDR2 sequences are LGHNA and YNFKEQ. V was trimmed by 4 bases and J by 8 bases, leaving 20 bases between them. CDR3 sequence (DNA): TGTGCCAGCAGCCTAATTGGCGGCACCACAGCCACCCAGTACTTC. Translating it yields CASSLIGGTTATQYF.

The genes are TRBV2 and TRBJ2-5; 11 bases are a match to TRBD1. CDR1 is SNHLY, CDR2 FYNNEI, per germline. V gave up 7 bases and J gave up 7 bases; unmatched junction bases: 5. The CDR3 is 13 amino acids. CDR3 amino acids: CASKGTGGATQYF. In DNA form, the CDR3 reads TGTGCCAGCAAGGGGACAGGGGGTGCGACCCAGTACTTC.

The chain has TRBV12-3 or TRBV12-4 and TRBJ1-5; unclear D gene. This CDR3 spans 14 amino acids. The germline V and J ends were trimmed by 5 bases and 0 bases, with 8 bases remaining between them. The CDR3 loop is CASSRRNSNQPQHF. The CDR3 DNA reads as TGTGCCAGCAGTCGACGGAATAGCAATCAGCCCCAGCATTTT.

The rearrangement joins TRBV28 to TRBJ2-1; D unclear. The CDR3 runs 16 residues. V dropped 6 bases and J dropped 2 bases, with 17 bases sitting between them. The germline V gene has CDR1 MDHEN and CDR2 SYDVKM. CDR3 sequence reads: CASSLYLLLTYNEQFF. The CDR3 DNA is TGTGCCAGCAGCCTCTACCTACTTCTCACCTACAATGAGCAGTTCTTC.